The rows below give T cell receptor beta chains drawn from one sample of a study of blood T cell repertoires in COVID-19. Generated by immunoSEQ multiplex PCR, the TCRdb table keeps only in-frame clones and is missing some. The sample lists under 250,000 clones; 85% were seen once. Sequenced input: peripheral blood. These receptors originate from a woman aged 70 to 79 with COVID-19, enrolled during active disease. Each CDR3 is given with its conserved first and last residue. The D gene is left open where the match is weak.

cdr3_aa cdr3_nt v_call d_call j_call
CASSLSPELNEQFF TGTGCCAGCAGCTTATCCCCGGAGTTGAATGAGCAGTTCTTC TRBV11-3 . TRBJ2-1
CASSYSGGASYNEQFF TGTGCCAGCAGCTATAGTGGTGGGGCCTCCTACAATGAGCAGTTCTTC TRBV7-8 . TRBJ2-1
CASSPTPQGSQYF TGTGCCAGTAGCCCGACCCCCCAGGGCTCGCAGTATTTT TRBV19 . TRBJ2-3
CASSADSLAGGTDTQYF TGTGCCAGCAGCGCGGACTCACTAGCCGGAGGGACAGATACGCAGTATTTT TRBV9 . TRBJ2-3
CASSPHREGDTEAFF TGTGCCAGCAGCCCCCACAGGGAAGGTGACACTGAAGCTTTCTTT TRBV7-9 . TRBJ1-1
CAGQDSRNQPQHF TGTGCCGGCCAAGACAGCCGCAATCAGCCCCAGCATTTT TRBV2 . TRBJ1-5
CASSFGGQGYNEQFF TGTGCCAGCAGCTTCGGGGGACAGGGATACAATGAGCAGTTCTTC TRBV7-3 TRBD1 TRBJ2-1
CASSRDGSQPQHF TGCGCCAGCAGCCGGGACGGGAGTCAGCCCCAGCATTTT TRBV4-3 . TRBJ1-5
CASSQGEGVRSYEQYF TGCGCCAGCAGCCAAGGGGAGGGGGTCCGGTCCTACGAGCAGTACTTC TRBV4-1 . TRBJ2-7
CASSPGQMNTEAFF TGTGCCAGCAGCCCGGGACAGATGAACACTGAAGCTTTCTTT TRBV3-1/TRBV3-2 TRBD1 TRBJ1-1
CASSSHGRSSGNTIYF TGTGCCAGCAGCTCCCACGGTAGGAGCTCTGGAAACACCATATATTTT TRBV9 . TRBJ1-3
CASSIDVNYGYTF TGTGCCAGTAGTATAGACGTAAACTATGGCTACACCTTC TRBV19 . TRBJ1-2
CASSLPGERPNEKLFF TGTGCCAGCAGTTTGCCAGGGGAACGTCCTAATGAAAAACTGTTTTTT TRBV28 . TRBJ1-4
CASSQGRGQETQYF TGTGCCAGCAGCCAAGGTCGCGGCCAAGAGACCCAGTACTTC TRBV7-3 . TRBJ2-5
CASSDPGGYTEAFF TGTGCCAGCAGTGATCCAGGGGGCTACACTGAAGCTTTCTTT TRBV25-1 TRBD1 TRBJ1-1
CASSAGPQGNTGELFF TGCGCCAGCAGCGCGGGTCCACAGGGTAACACCGGGGAGCTGTTTTTT TRBV5-1 . TRBJ2-2